The 27 T cell receptor beta chains presented below share a single source sample, sequenced in a study of cytomegalovirus exposure and HLA in healthy donors (TCRdb year 2017). Library prep was done by the immunoSEQ multiplex PCR assay. The multiplex PCR relied on a mix of 60 forward primers for TCR Vbeta segments and 13 reverse primers for TCR Jbeta segments. TCRdb holds this immuneACCESS table with in-frame rearrangements only. Some clones are missing; in checked studies, unresolved V genes explain under half, and the rest has no known cause. The sample profile shows under 140,000 clones; approximately 83% of them were found once. The top ten clonotypes cover around 2% of the sample. Sequenced input: PBMCs. The receptors were gathered from a man in his forties or fifties in good health and CMV-seronegative.

The J gene is TRBJ2-2, the V gene TRBV15, with TRBD1 matching over 8 bases. The V gene end was trimmed by 5 bases and the J gene end by 3 bases; junction bases not matched to a gene: 5. In germline, CDR1 is LNHNV, CDR2 YYDKDF (reference sequence). CDR3 length: 15 residues. The CDR3 sequence is CATSRQGAYTGELFF. CDR3 in DNA: TGTGCCACCAGCCGCCAGGGGGCATACACCGGGGAGCTGTTTTTT.

The V and J genes are TRBV27 and TRBJ1-6; D may be TRBD1 (6 bases). The CDR3 sequence is 14 residues long. Deletions cut 5 bases from V and 8 bases from J, with 13 bases between. CDR1 and CDR2 (germline): MNHEY, SMNVEV (reference sequence). CDR3 region: CASSLLRGHSPLHF. In DNA form, the CDR3 reads TGTGCCAGCAGTCTCCTGCGGGGGCATTCACCCCTCCACTTT.

With regard to this clone: Other DNA variants within this sample encode the same CDR3. The chain employs TRBV29-1 and TRBJ2-1; TRBD1 matches 9 bases. Germline V gene lookup returns CDR1 SQVTM and CDR2 ANQGSEA. The V segment lost 3 bases and the J segment 5 bases; nucleotides outside the gene matches: 5. This CDR3 contains 14 residues. The CDR3 nucleotides read TGCAGCGTTGACAGGGACAGGGAGGACAATGAGCAGTTCTTC. Amino acids: CSVDRDREDNEQFF.

This clone came up a few times. This chain links TRBV6-1 with TRBJ2-7; 9 bases match TRBD2. The germline gives CDR1 MNHNS, CDR2 SASEGT. The V gene end was trimmed by 7 bases and the J gene end by 0 bases; junction bases not matched to a gene: 4. The CDR3 consists of 14 residues. The CDR3 region is CASINSGSSYEQYF. The CDR3 DNA is TGTGCCAGCATCAATAGCGGGAGCTCCTACGAGCAGTACTTC.

The chain has TRBV5-6 and TRBJ2-3; no clear D gene. Germline CDR1 and CDR2: SGHDT and YYEEEE. Trimming left V 0 bases short and J 1 base short, with 3 bases between. This CDR3 contains 13 residues. CDR3 in DNA: TGTGCCAGCAGCTTGGCCGGCACAGATACGCAGTATTTT. Translating gives CASSLAGTDTQYF.

V usage is TRBV28 and J usage is TRBJ1-5; tentative D call: TRBD1 (5 bases). V shed 3 bases and J shed 4 bases, with 7 bases lying between them. This CDR3 is 13 amino acids long. Germline CDR1 and CDR2: MDHEN and SYDVKM. In DNA form, the CDR3 reads TGTGCCAGCAGTTTGCAGGGAAATCAGCCCCAGCATTTT. It translates to CASSLQGNQPQHF.

The chain uses TRBV6-6 and TRBJ1-5; perhaps TRBD1 as D (6 bases). V was trimmed by 8 bases and J by 4 bases, leaving 15 bases between them. CDR1 is MNHNY, CDR2 SVGAGI, per germline (reference sequence). The CDR3 has 14 residues. The CDR3 loop reads CASGGAESNQPQHF. DNA for the CDR3: TGTGCCAGCGGGGGGGCAGAATCGAATCAGCCCCAGCATTTT.

The rearrangement links TRBV5-4 to TRBJ1-1; D gene ambiguous. Germline values: CDR1 SGHNT, CDR2 YYREEE (reference sequence). V was clipped by 4 bases and J by 7 bases, with 14 bases between them. The CDR3 is 13 amino acids. The CDR3 region is CASSVRGGFEAFF. The CDR3 DNA follows: TGTGCCAGCAGCGTACGAGGAGGTTTTGAAGCTTTCTTT.

The chain joins TRBV30 to TRBJ2-3; D is perhaps TRBD1 (6 bases). Germline CDR1 GTSNPN, CDR2 SVGIG (reference sequence). The CDR3 contains 14 residues. The V gene lost 5 bases and the J gene lost 8 bases, with 20 bases spanning the gap. CDR3 loop: CAWLLTGLGGTQYF. The CDR3 nucleotides read TGTGCCTGGTTACTTACAGGGCTGGGTGGTACGCAGTATTTT.

V gene TRBV5-1 combines with J gene TRBJ1-2; TRBD1 might be the D (5 bases). The V gene's germline CDR1 is SGHRS and CDR2 YFSETQ. V dropped 2 bases and J dropped 4 bases, with 12 bases sitting between them. The length of the CDR3 is 14 residues. The CDR3 bases are TGCGCCAGCAGCTTTCAGGGAGGAACCTATGGCTACACCTTC. It codes for CASSFQGGTYGYTF.

The chain combines TRBV7-6 with TRBJ2-1; TRBD2 aligns across 13 bases. The CDR3 loop spans 16 amino acids. With V trimmed by 3 bases and J by 6 bases, 5 bases remained unmatched. Germline V CDR1 and CDR2: SGHVS, FNYEAQ. DNA of the CDR3: TGTGCCAGCAGCTTGGGAGGACTAGCGGGGGCCAATGAGCAGTTCTTC. This codes for CASSLGGLAGANEQFF.

The V call is TRBV27, the J call TRBJ2-7, with 7 bases fitting TRBD2. The CDR3 spans 15 residues. Germline CDR1 reads MNHEY; CDR2 reads SMNVEV (reference sequence). With 4 bases clipped from V and 2 bases from J, the junction kept 8 bases outside the gene matches. Here the CDR3 DNA reads TGTGCCAGCAGTTCAGCGGGGTCCCTACCCTACGAGCAGTACTTC. It yields the protein CASSSAGSLPYEQYF.

This rearrangement joins TRBV19 to TRBJ1-1, with unresolved D. The V gene's germline CDR1 is LNHDA and CDR2 SQIVND (reference sequence). V was cut by 7 bases and J by 1 base, with 10 bases left in between. The CDR3 has 13 residues. This chain's CDR3 is CASTTGRNTEAFF. Written as DNA, the CDR3 is TGTGCCAGTACCACTGGGAGGAACACTGAAGCTTTCTTT.

This CDR3 reads CASSSGVLRGNSPLHF. The CDR3 DNA reads TGTGCCAGCAGCTCTGGCGTTCTGCGGGGGAATTCACCCCTCCACTTT. V is TRBV5-4 and J is TRBJ1-6, with a possible D match to TRBD1 (5 bases). In germline, CDR1 is SGHNT, CDR2 YYREEE (reference sequence). V was cut by 3 bases and J by 7 bases, with 17 bases left in between. The CDR3 consists of 16 residues.

V and J are TRBV5-1 and TRBJ2-1; perhaps TRBD1 as D (8 bases). This CDR3 contains 16 residues. Germline V gives CDR1 SGHRS, CDR2 YFSETQ. Between the trimmed V and J ends, which lost 2 bases and 1 base, there was a span of 13 bases. The CDR3 reads CASSFTGGVSYNEQFF. For the CDR3, the DNA is TGCGCCAGCAGCTTCACAGGGGGGGTATCCTACAATGAGCAGTTCTTC.

This clone occurred once. J is TRBJ1-6 and V is TRBV30; D gene unclear. Trimming removed 1 base from V and 3 bases from J, with 7 bases in between. The germline V gene has CDR1 GTSNPN and CDR2 SVGIG (reference sequence). This CDR3 spans 14 amino acids. The CDR3 reads CAWSGDLYNSPLHF. CDR3 coding DNA: TGTGCCTGGAGTGGCGATCTCTATAATTCACCCCTCCACTTT.

This clone was seen a few times. J is TRBJ1-1 and V is TRBV7-2; D is perhaps TRBD1 (5 bases). V was shortened by 7 bases and J by 1 base, with 10 bases between the two germline ends. Germline CDR1 and CDR2: SGHTA and FQGNSA. This CDR3 contains 13 residues. Written as DNA, the CDR3 is TGTGCCAGCAACCCCGGGGGGAACACTGAAGCTTTCTTT. This sequence encodes CASNPGGNTEAFF.

This clone has just one count. The chain is built from TRBV30 and TRBJ1-3, with 8 positions matching TRBD1. Germline values: CDR1 GTSNPN, CDR2 SVGIG (reference sequence). This CDR3 has 14 residues. V shed 3 bases, J shed 4 bases, and the junction held 5 bases outside the gene matches. The chain's CDR3 is CAWRDRAWGNTIYF. The CDR3 DNA follows: TGTGCCTGGAGGGACAGGGCATGGGGAAACACCATATATTTT.

CDR3 nucleotide sequence: TGTGCCAGCAGGTCAGGGGGCAGGTGGGCCAAAAACATTCAGTACTTC. Translating it yields CASRSGGRWAKNIQYF. The chain combines TRBV11-3 with TRBJ2-4; TRBD1 matches 8 bases. V lost 6 bases, J lost 1 base, and 8 bases stayed unmatched. Germline CDR1 reads SGHNT; CDR2 reads YENEEA. The CDR3 sequence is 16 residues long.

This clone was counted a single time. J is TRBJ1-3 and V is TRBV14; D might be TRBD1 (6 bases). This CDR3 has 15 amino acids. V was trimmed by 4 bases and J by 3 bases, leaving 13 bases between them. CDR1 SGHDN and CDR2 FVKESK come from the germline V gene. CDR3 in amino acids: CASSRFQGNGNTIYF. The DNA for the CDR3 is TGTGCCAGCAGCCGGTTCCAGGGGAATGGAAACACCATATATTTT.

The V and J genes are TRBV9 and TRBJ1-2; D perhaps matches TRBD1 (5 bases). The ends were cut back, 0 bases at V and 2 bases at J, with 11 bases in the middle. The CDR3 consists of 15 residues. Germline lookup yields CDR1 SGDLS and CDR2 YYNGEE. CDR3 region: CASSVDRGRNYGYTF. In nucleotides, the CDR3 is TGTGCCAGCAGCGTAGACCGGGGGAGGAACTATGGCTACACCTTC.

The chain has TRBV4-2 and TRBJ2-7; no definite D call. In germline, CDR1 is LGHNA, CDR2 YNFKEQ. The V end lost 0 bases, the J end lost 4 bases, and 7 bases lay between the germline ends. This CDR3 spans 13 amino acids. CDR3 in amino acids: CASSQDSGYEQYF. The DNA for the CDR3 is TGTGCCAGCAGCCAAGATTCGGGTTACGAGCAGTACTTC.

This chain links TRBV6-5 with TRBJ2-7, with D perhaps matching TRBD1 (5 bases). The V end lost 2 bases, the J end lost 3 bases, and 8 bases lay between the germline ends. Per the germline V gene, CDR1 is MNHEY and CDR2 is SVGAGI. The CDR3 is 13 residues long. The CDR3 here is CASSYDSYYEQYF. The CDR3 coding sequence is TGTGCCAGCAGTTACGACAGTTACTACGAGCAGTACTTC.

This clone was detected once. The J gene is TRBJ2-2, the V gene TRBV5-1; 10 nucleotides match TRBD1. Trimming at V came to 2 bases and at J to 5 bases, leaving 9 bases not matched to a gene. The CDR3 loop spans 17 amino acids. CDR1 is SGHRS, CDR2 YFSETQ, per germline. Here the CDR3 reads CASSFARQGARTGELFF. The CDR3 nucleotides are TGCGCCAGCAGCTTCGCTAGACAGGGGGCGAGGACCGGGGAGCTGTTTTTT.

The sample holds a few counts of this clone. The rearrangement links TRBV10-3 to TRBJ2-3, with 8 bases matching TRBD2. CDR3 length equals 15 residues. With V trimmed by 3 bases and J by 1 base, 3 bases remained unmatched. Germline V gene data show CDR1 as ENHRY and CDR2 as SYGVKD. CDR3 loop: CAISDSGGGTDTQYF. For the CDR3, the DNA is TGTGCCATCAGTGACTCGGGGGGGGGCACAGATACGCAGTATTTT.

V usage is TRBV25-1 and J usage is TRBJ2-1, with D possibly matching TRBD2 (6 bases). This CDR3 comprises 14 residues. The V gene's germline CDR1 is MGHDK and CDR2 SYGVNS. With 2 bases removed from V and 7 bases from J, the gap between germline ends came to 12 bases. The CDR3: CASSERLGGNEQFF. The DNA for the CDR3 is TGTGCCAGCAGTGAAAGACTGGGAGGAAATGAGCAGTTCTTC.

This clone was detected a few times. The J gene is TRBJ2-3, the V gene TRBV6-5; D might be TRBD2 (7 bases). The CDR3 is made up of 15 amino acids. V was shortened by 1 base and J by 3 bases, with 11 bases between the two germline ends. From germline, CDR1 is MNHEY and CDR2 SVGAGI. This CDR3 is CASSYLGGQTDTQYF. CDR3 coding DNA: TGTGCCAGCAGTTACTTGGGGGGGCAGACAGATACGCAGTATTTT.